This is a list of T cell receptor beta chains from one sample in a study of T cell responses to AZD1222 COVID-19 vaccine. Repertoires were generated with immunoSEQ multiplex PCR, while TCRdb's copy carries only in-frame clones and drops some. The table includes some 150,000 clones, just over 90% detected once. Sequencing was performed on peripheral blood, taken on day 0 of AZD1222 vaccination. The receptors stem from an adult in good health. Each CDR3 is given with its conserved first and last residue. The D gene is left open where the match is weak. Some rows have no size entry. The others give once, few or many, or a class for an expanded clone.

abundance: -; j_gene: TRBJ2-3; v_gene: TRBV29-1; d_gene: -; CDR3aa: CSVAVGGVTDTQYF; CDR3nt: TGCAGCGTTGCTGTGGGAGGCGTCACAGATACGCAGTATTTT
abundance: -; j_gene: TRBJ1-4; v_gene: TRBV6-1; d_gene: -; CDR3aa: CASSDGVGTQGEKLFF; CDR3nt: TGTGCCAGCAGTGATGGGGTCGGGACTCAGGGTGAAAAACTGTTTTTT
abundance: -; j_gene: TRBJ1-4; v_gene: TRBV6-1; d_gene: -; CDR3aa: CASSERGEKLFF; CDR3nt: TGTGCCAGCAGTGAGCGGGGTGAAAAACTGTTTTTT
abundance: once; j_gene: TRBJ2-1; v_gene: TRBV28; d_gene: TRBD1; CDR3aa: CASSFRGRGQGIEQFF; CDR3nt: TGTGCCAGCAGTTTTCGGGGACGGGGACAGGGGATTGAGCAGTTCTTC
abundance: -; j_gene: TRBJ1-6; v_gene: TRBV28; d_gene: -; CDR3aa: CASRGGRSPLHF; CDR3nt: TGTGCCAGCAGGGGGGGGAGATCACCCCTCCACTTT
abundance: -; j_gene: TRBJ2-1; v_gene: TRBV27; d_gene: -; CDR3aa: CASSFIDNEQFF; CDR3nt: TGTGCCAGCAGTTTTATCGACAATGAGCAGTTCTTC
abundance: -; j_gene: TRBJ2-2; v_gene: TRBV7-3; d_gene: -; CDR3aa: CASSLFGQLGNTGELFF; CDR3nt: TGTGCCAGCAGCTTATTTGGGCAGCTGGGGAACACCGGGGAGCTGTTTTTT
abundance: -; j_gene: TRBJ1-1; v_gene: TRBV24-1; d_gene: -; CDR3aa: CATSDFGEKAFF; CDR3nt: TGTGCCACCAGTGATTTTGGGGAGAAAGCTTTCTTT
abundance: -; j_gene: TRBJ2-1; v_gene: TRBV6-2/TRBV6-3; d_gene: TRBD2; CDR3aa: CASSLTSGRVHEQFF; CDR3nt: TGTGCCAGCAGTCTCACTAGCGGGAGGGTCCATGAGCAGTTCTTC
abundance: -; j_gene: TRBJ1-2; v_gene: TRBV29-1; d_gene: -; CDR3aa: CSVVDSSVGGYTF; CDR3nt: TGCAGCGTTGTGGACAGCTCGGTGGGAGGCTACACCTTC
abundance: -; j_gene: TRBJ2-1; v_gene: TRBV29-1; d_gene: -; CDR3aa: CSVPPGGTYNEQFF; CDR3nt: TGCAGCGTTCCACCGGGCGGGACCTACAATGAGCAGTTCTTC
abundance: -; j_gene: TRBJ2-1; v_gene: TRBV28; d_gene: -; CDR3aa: CASSFLLDSYNEQFF; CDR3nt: TGTGCCAGCAGTTTTCTCCTGGACTCCTACAATGAGCAGTTCTTC
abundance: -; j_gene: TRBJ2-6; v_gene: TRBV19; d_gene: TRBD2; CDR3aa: CASSIWGLAGGNSGANVLTF; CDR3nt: TGTGCCAGTAGTATCTGGGGACTAGCGGGAGGGAACTCTGGGGCCAACGTCCTGACTTTC
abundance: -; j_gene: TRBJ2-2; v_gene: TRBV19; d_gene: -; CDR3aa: CASSMGLDTGELFF; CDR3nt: TGTGCCAGTAGTATGGGACTTGACACCGGGGAGCTGTTTTTT
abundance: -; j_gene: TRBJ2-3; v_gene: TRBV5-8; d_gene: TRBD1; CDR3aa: CASPRQGWTDTQYF; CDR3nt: TGTGCCAGCCCCAGACAGGGGTGGACAGATACGCAGTATTTT
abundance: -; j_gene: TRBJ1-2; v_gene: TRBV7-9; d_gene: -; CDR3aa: CASSDTGYGYTF; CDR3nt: TGTGCCAGCAGCGACACAGGATATGGCTACACCTTC
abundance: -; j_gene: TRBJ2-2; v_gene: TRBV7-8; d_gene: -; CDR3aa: CASSSRAETGELFF; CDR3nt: TGTGCCAGCAGCTCACGGGCAGAAACCGGGGAGCTGTTTTTT
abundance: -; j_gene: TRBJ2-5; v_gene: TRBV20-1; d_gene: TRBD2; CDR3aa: CSASAWGGETQYF; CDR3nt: TGCAGTGCTAGTGCCTGGGGGGGAGAGACCCAGTACTTC
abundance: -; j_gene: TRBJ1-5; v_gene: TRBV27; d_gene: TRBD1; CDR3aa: CASRQGASNQPQHF; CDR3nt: TGTGCCAGCAGGCAGGGGGCTAGCAATCAGCCCCAGCATTTT
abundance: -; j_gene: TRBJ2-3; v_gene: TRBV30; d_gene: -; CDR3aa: CAWASPRRLISTDTQYF; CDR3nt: TGTGCCTGGGCCTCCCCACGCAGATTGATAAGCACAGATACGCAGTATTTT
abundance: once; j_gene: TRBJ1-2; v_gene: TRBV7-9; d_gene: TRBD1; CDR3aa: CASSDGTGFGSDIGYTF; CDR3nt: TGTGCCAGCAGCGACGGGACAGGTTTCGGATCAGACATTGGCTACACCTTC
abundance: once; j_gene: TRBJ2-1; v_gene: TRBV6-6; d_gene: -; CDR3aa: CASSYGGGGSYNEQFF; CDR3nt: TGTGCCAGCAGTTACGGTGGTGGGGGATCCTACAATGAGCAGTTCTTC
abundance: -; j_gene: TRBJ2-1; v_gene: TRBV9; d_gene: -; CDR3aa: CASSRRGQGYMEQFF; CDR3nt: TGTGCCAGCAGTCGCCGCGGCCAAGGGTACATGGAGCAGTTCTTC
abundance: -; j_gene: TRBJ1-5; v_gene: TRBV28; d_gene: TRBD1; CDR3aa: CASSRPRGGSDPNQPQHF; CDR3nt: TGTGCCAGCAGCCGCCCCCGAGGGGGCTCTGATCCCAATCAGCCCCAGCATTTT
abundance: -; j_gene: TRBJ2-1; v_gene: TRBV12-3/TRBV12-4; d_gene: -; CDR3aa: CASTQGNEQFF; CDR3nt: TGTGCCAGCACACAGGGAAATGAGCAGTTCTTC
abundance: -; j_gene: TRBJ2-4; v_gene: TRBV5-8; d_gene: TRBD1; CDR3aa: CASSQDRIADVAKNIQYF; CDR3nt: TGTGCCAGCAGCCAGGACAGGATAGCCGACGTAGCCAAAAACATTCAGTACTTC
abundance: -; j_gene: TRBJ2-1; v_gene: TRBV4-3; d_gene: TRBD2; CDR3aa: CASSQELAVYNEQFF; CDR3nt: TGCGCCAGCAGCCAAGAACTAGCGGTCTACAATGAGCAGTTCTTC
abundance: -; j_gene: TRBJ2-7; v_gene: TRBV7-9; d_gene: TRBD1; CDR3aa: CASSLGGQVYEQYF; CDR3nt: TGTGCCAGCAGCTTAGGCGGACAGGTCTACGAGCAGTACTTC
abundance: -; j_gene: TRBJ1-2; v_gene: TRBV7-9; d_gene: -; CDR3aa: CASSLVPHGYTF; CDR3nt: TGTGCCAGCAGCTTAGTACCCCATGGCTACACCTTC
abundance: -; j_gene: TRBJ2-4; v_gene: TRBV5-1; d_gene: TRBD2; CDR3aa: CASSLPLAGGEAKNIQYF; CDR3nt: TGCGCCAGCAGCTTGCCCCTAGCGGGAGGGGAGGCCAAAAACATTCAGTACTTC
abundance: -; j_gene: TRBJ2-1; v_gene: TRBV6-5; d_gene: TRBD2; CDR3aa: CASSHSGNYNEQFF; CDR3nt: TGTGCCAGCAGTCATAGCGGGAATTACAATGAGCAGTTCTTC
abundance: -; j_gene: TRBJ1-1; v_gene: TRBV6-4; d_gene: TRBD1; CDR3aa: CASSKGGRTEAFF; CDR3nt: TGTGCCAGCAGTAAAGGGGGCAGGACTGAAGCTTTCTTT
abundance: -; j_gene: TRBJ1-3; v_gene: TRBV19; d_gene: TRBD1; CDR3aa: CASSSPWDSSGNTIYF; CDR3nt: TGTGCCAGTAGTAGCCCCTGGGACAGCTCTGGAAACACCATATATTTT
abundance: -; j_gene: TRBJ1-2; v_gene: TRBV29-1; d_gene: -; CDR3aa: CSVDGQDDSPYGYTF; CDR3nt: TGCAGCGTTGATGGGCAAGACGACAGCCCCTATGGCTACACCTTC
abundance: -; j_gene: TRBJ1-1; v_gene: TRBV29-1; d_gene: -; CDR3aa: CSVELGSMNTEAFF; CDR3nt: TGCAGCGTTGAGCTGGGGTCTATGAACACTGAAGCTTTCTTT
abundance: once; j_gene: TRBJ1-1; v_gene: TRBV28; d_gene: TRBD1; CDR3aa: CASSIPGQGSYTEAFF; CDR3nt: TGTGCCAGCAGTATACCGGGACAGGGTTCGTACACTGAAGCTTTCTTT
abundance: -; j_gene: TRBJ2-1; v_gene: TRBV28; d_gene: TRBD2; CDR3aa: CASSLKASGIFYNEQFF; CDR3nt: TGTGCCAGCAGTTTAAAGGCTAGCGGGATATTCTACAATGAGCAGTTCTTC
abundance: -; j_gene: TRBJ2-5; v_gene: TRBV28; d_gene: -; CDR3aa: CASSFFRTNGGETQYF; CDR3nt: TGTGCCAGCAGTTTTTTCAGGACTAACGGAGGAGAGACCCAGTACTTC
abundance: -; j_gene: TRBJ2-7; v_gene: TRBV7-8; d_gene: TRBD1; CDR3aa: CASSLYLDRINEQYF; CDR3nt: TGTGCCAGCAGCCTATACTTGGACAGGATCAACGAGCAGTACTTC
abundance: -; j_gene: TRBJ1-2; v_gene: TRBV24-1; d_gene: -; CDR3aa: CATSDQQTNYGYTF; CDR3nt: TGTGCCACCAGTGACCAACAAACTAACTATGGCTACACCTTC
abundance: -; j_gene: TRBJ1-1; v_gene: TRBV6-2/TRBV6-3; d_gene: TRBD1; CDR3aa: CASSTTNRGPEAFF; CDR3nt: TGTGCCAGCAGTACCACAAACAGGGGACCTGAAGCTTTCTTT
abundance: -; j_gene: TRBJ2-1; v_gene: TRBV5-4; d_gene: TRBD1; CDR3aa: CASSSTGSNEQFF; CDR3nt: TGTGCCAGCAGCTCGACAGGGAGCAATGAGCAGTTCTTC
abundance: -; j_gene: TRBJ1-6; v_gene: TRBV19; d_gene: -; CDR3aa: CASSIGLFVNSPLHF; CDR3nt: TGTGCCAGTAGTATCGGCCTGTTCGTCAATTCACCCCTCCACTTT
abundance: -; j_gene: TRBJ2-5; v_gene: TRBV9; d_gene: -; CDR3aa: CASSPQGGETQYF; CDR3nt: TGTGCCAGCAGCCCCCAGGGGGGGGAGACCCAGTACTTC
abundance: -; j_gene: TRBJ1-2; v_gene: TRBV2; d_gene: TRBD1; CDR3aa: CASSGRRDSYGYTF; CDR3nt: TGTGCCAGCAGCGGCCGCCGGGACAGCTATGGCTACACCTTC
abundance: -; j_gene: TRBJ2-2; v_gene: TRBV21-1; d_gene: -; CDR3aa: CASSKAHRGRREGTGELFF; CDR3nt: TGTGCCAGCAGCAAAGCGCACAGGGGGCGTCGAGAGGGGACCGGGGAGCTGTTTTTT
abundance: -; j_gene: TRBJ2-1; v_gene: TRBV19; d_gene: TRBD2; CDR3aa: CASSIRTSGRAVFIHEQFF; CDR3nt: TGTGCCAGTAGTATACGGACTAGCGGGAGGGCCGTTTTCATCCATGAGCAGTTCTTC
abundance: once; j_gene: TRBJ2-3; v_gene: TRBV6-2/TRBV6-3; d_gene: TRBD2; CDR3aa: CASSTRSGSLVRNTDTQYF; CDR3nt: TGTGCCAGCAGCACCCGTAGCGGGAGCTTGGTGAGGAACACAGATACGCAGTATTTT
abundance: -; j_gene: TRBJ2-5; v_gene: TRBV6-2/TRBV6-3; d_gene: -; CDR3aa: CASSYSTAWKTQYF; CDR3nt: TGTGCCAGCAGTTACTCCACGGCCTGGAAGACCCAGTACTTC
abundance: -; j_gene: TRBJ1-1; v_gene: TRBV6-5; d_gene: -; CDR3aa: CASSYSGSPEAFF; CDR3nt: TGTGCCAGCAGTTACTCGGGCTCACCTGAAGCTTTCTTT